These 30 T cell receptor beta chains originate from one sample sequenced in a study of T cells in Graves' hyperthyroidism and ophthalmopathy. Researchers amplified the TCR beta CDR3 regions from RNA transcripts. HTBI primers were employed in a first-round RT-PCR of the TCR CDR3. One entry per CDR3 protein, called by TCRdb with MiXCR from the multiplex PCR reads. The table lists about 290,000 distinct CDR3 sequences, about 13% of them singletons, with 7.9% in the top ten. Sequencing input: blood. These receptor sequences come from a woman aged 40-49 years with Graves' hyperthyroidism.

This clonotype was counted at least ten times. This rearrangement joins TRBV11-2 to TRBJ2-7; maybe TRBD2 (5 bases). The CDR3 totals 15 residues. Trimming left V 5 bases short and J 7 bases short, with 21 bases between. Germline CDR1 reads SGHAT; CDR2 reads FQNNGV. The CDR3 DNA is TGTGCCAGCAGCCCGGCCAGCGGAGACCTCAGGGAGCAGTACTTC. Its protein is CASSPASGDLREQYF.

With respect to this clonotype: Mismatch with germline at one junction end may stem from a read error. V is TRBV9 and J is TRBJ2-1, with 7 bases aligning to TRBD2. CDR3 length: 13 amino acids. Germline-derived CDR1 and CDR2 are SGDLS and YYNGEE. The CDR3: CASSVRDYHEQFF. The CDR3 DNA reads as TGTGCCAGCAGCGTAAGGGACTACCATGAGCAGTTCTTC. Filled out from reference TRBV9 and TRBJ2-1, the complete variable domain reads DSGVTQTPKHLITATGQRVTLRCSPRSGDLSVYWYQQSLDQGLQFLIQYYNGEERAKGNILERFSAQQFPDLHSELNLSSLELGDSALYFCASSVRDYHEQFFGPGTRLTVL.

This clonotype was counted many times. V gene TRBV12-3 or TRBV12-4 combines with J gene TRBJ2-2; TRBD2 matches 12 bases. Trimming removed 1 base from V and 0 bases from J; junction bases left unmatched: 6. This CDR3 contains 19 residues. CDR3 sequence (DNA): TGTGCCAGCAGTTTAGTCGGGCTAGCGGGAGGGCCGAACACCGGGGAGCTGTTTTTT. Translating gives CASSLVGLAGGPNTGELFF.

This clonotype has a handful of counts. The chain joins TRBV4-2 to TRBJ2-2; D not certain. Trimming stripped 3 bases from V and 6 bases from J, with 14 bases between. Looked up from germline, CDR1 is LGHNA and CDR2 is YNFKEQ. This CDR3 has 15 residues. CDR3: CASSQRTPAAGELFF. CDR3 nucleotide sequence: TGTGCCAGCAGCCAGCGGACCCCGGCCGCCGGGGAGCTGTTTTTT.

This clonotype was found many times. J is TRBJ1-1 and V is TRBV6-5; TRBD1 aligns across 7 bases. Trimming at V came to 2 bases and at J to 2 bases, leaving 5 bases not matched to a gene. The CDR3 contains 15 residues. Per the germline V gene, CDR1 is MNHEY and CDR2 is SVGAGI. CDR3 nucleotides: TGTGCCAGCAGTTACGGTGGGACAGTTAACACTGAAGCTTTCTTT. This codes for CASSYGGTVNTEAFF.

This clonotype was seen a few times. This sequence joins TRBV28 and TRBJ2-1; weak D call: TRBD2 (7 bases). Germline V gives CDR1 MDHEN, CDR2 SYDVKM. The CDR3 covers 14 residues. The V gene lost 0 bases and the J gene lost 7 bases, with 10 bases spanning the gap. The CDR3 sequence is CASSLWGGGNEQFF. The CDR3 DNA sequence: TGTGCCAGCAGTTTATGGGGAGGGGGGAATGAGCAGTTCTTC.

This clonotype has ten or more counts. The CDR3 loop reads CASSFSAGDEQFF. For the CDR3, the DNA is TGTGCCAGCAGTTTTTCAGCGGGAGATGAGCAGTTCTTC. J is TRBJ2-1 and V is TRBV12-3 or TRBV12-4, with TRBD2 matching 8 bases. This CDR3 comprises 13 residues. Unmatched junction bases numbered 3, after V lost 3 bases and J lost 8 bases.

This clonotype was recorded at least ten times. The chain carries TRBV20-1 and TRBJ1-2; 9 nucleotides match TRBD1. Germline V CDR1 and CDR2: DFQATT, SNEGSKA (reference sequence). This CDR3 has 13 residues. With V trimmed by 5 bases and J by 3 bases, 4 bases remained unmatched. The CDR3 DNA follows: TGCAGTGCTCGCCGGGACAGGGACTATGGCTACACCTTC. Its translation: CSARRDRDYGYTF.

In its sample, this clonotype was seen many times. The J gene is TRBJ2-1, the V gene TRBV2, with TRBD1 as a possible D gene (6 bases). Germline V gene lookup returns CDR1 SNHLY and CDR2 FYNNEI. This CDR3 is 14 amino acids long. V lost 3 bases, J lost 2 bases, and 8 bases lay in between. CDR3 loop: CASSDRGTYNEQFF. CDR3 DNA sequence: TGTGCCAGCAGTGACAGGGGAACCTACAATGAGCAGTTCTTC.

This clonotype showed up many times. The V and J genes are TRBV18 and TRBJ2-5; no firm D call. The CDR3 covers 15 residues. Per germline, CDR1 KGHSH and CDR2 LQKENI. V lost 8 bases, J lost 1 base, and 17 bases lay in between. The CDR3 region has the DNA TGTGCCAGCACCCCTACGGCAAACATCCAAGAGACCCAGTACTTC. Protein: CASTPTANIQETQYF. The full variable domain, completed using reference TRBV18 and TRBJ2-5, is NAGVMQNPRHLVRRRGQEARLRCSPMKGHSHVYWYRQLPEEGLKFMVYLQKENIIDESGMPKERFSAEFPKEGPSILRIQQVVRGDSAAYFCASTPTANIQETQYFGPGTRLLVL.

This clonotype occurred many times. The chain uses TRBV30 and TRBJ2-7; no reliable D call. The CDR3 is 12 amino acids. Deletions cut 0 bases from V and 2 bases from J, with 5 bases between. Germline CDR1 and CDR2: GTSNPN and SVGIG (reference sequence). The DNA of the CDR3 is TGTGCCTGGAGTGTACCAGCCTACGAGCAGTACTTC. Its translation is CAWSVPAYEQYF.

This clonotype came up many times. J is TRBJ1-2 and V is TRBV6-5; D is uncertain. V lost 0 bases to trimming and J lost 4 bases, with 6 bases between them. Germline V gives CDR1 MNHEY, CDR2 SVGAGI. The CDR3 length is 13 residues. The CDR3 sequence: CASSYSVIYGYTF. For the CDR3, the DNA is TGTGCCAGCAGTTACTCTGTGATCTATGGCTACACCTTC.

This clonotype showed up just a few times. This chain joins TRBV19 and TRBJ1-2; a possible D gene is TRBD1 (5 bases). The CDR3 covers 14 residues. Per germline, CDR1 LNHDA and CDR2 SQIVND (reference sequence). Deletions cut 3 bases from V and 3 bases from J, with 11 bases between. The CDR3 loop is CASSIGATHYGYTF. The DNA for the CDR3 is TGTGCCAGTAGTATCGGGGCCACTCACTATGGCTACACCTTC.

This clonotype showed up just once. With a much larger clone just one base away, this may be a read error. CDR3 in DNA: TGTGCCAGCAGTGAATCAGTTAGGACTAGCGGAAGAAAGACCCAGCACTTC. As protein: CASSESVRTSGRKTQHF. The chain couples TRBV6-1 to TRBJ2-5, with 10 bases that match TRBD2. Germline loops: CDR1 MNHNS, CDR2 SASEGT. This CDR3 comprises 17 residues.

This clonotype was counted between two and nine times. J is TRBJ2-7 and V is TRBV3-1; 9 nucleotides align to TRBD1. J was trimmed by 2 bases and V by 1 base; bases with no gene match: 12. CDR3 length: 18 residues. In germline, CDR1 is LGHDT, CDR2 YNNKEL (reference sequence). The CDR3: CASSQGPTGGVPPYEQYF. In DNA, the CDR3 is TGTGCCAGCAGCCAAGGACCCACAGGGGGCGTTCCCCCCTACGAGCAGTACTTC.

This clonotype was counted many times. The chain joins TRBV2 to TRBJ1-2, with 7 nucleotides matching TRBD1. The CDR3 consists of 14 residues. From germline, CDR1 is SNHLY and CDR2 FYNNEI. Germline trimming cut 3 bases from V and 6 bases from J; bases unmatched to any gene: 7. CDR3 sequence (DNA): TGTGCCAGCAGTGAGGGACAGCTCTTGAATGGCTACACCTTC. Translating it yields CASSEGQLLNGYTF.

This clonotype has a count of ten or more. This rearrangement joins TRBV30 to TRBJ1-2, with TRBD1 matching over 7 bases. This CDR3 has 13 residues. CDR1 is GTSNPN, CDR2 SVGIG, per germline (reference sequence). V was pared by 7 bases and J by 2 bases, with 7 bases of the junction left unmatched. CDR3 coding DNA: TGTGCCTTTAGACTGACAGGGAACTATGGCTACACCTTC. Its translation: CAFRLTGNYGYTF.

This clonotype was picked up a small number of times. The chain recombines TRBV19 with TRBJ2-4; a possible D gene is TRBD2 (6 bases). The CDR3 spans 14 residues. The germline V gene has CDR1 LNHDA and CDR2 SQIVND (reference sequence). Trimming stripped 6 bases from V and 1 base from J, with 10 bases between. The CDR3 is CASRAEGAKNIQYF. CDR3 nucleotides: TGTGCCAGTAGAGCGGAGGGGGCCAAAAACATTCAGTACTTC.

This clonotype has more than one count but fewer than ten. This chain links TRBV18 with TRBJ1-4, with 7 positions matching TRBD1. This CDR3 is 15 amino acids long. V dropped 4 bases and J dropped 2; count of bases not matched to a gene: 4. Per the germline V gene, CDR1 is KGHSH and CDR2 is LQKENI. This chain's CDR3 is CASSLVQGTNEKLFF. CDR3 in DNA: TGTGCCAGCTCACTCGTACAGGGGACTAATGAAAAACTGTTTTTT.

This clonotype was recorded at least ten times. The rearrangement links TRBV20-1 to TRBJ1-6; perhaps TRBD1 as D (6 bases). The CDR3 consists of 13 residues. Germline V lookup: CDR1 DFQATT, CDR2 SNEGSKA (reference sequence). V was pared by 6 bases and J by 8 bases, with 14 bases between. CDR3 nucleotide sequence: TGCAGTGCAGAGGGGGGGTTGGATTCACCCCTCCACTTT. This encodes CSAEGGLDSPLHF.

This clonotype was seen ten or more times. This chain connects TRBV25-1 to TRBJ1-4, with TRBD1 identical over 9 bases. Trimming cost V 4 bases and J 7 bases; bases outside gene matches: 7. The CDR3 contains 15 residues. The germline CDR1 and CDR2 sequences are MGHDK and SYGVNS. The CDR3 loop reads CASSVPGQGSEKLFF. The CDR3 DNA is TGTGCCAGCAGTGTACCGGGACAGGGAAGTGAAAAACTGTTTTTT. The variable domain in full, completed from reference TRBV25-1 and TRBJ1-4, reads EADIYQTPRYLVIGTGKKITLECSQTMGHDKMYWYQQDPGMELHLIHYSYGVNSTEKGDLSSESTVSRIRTEHFPLTLESARPSHTSQYLCASSVPGQGSEKLFFGSGTQLSVL.

This chain uses TRBV7-9 with TRBJ2-1; unclear D gene. The end of the DNA aligns better with TRBJ2-7, so the J call may be wrong. CDR3 length equals 16 residues. Germline values: CDR1 SEHNR, CDR2 FQNEAQ (reference sequence). CDR3 sequence reads: CASSGRDLSSYNEQYF. CDR3 in DNA: TGTGCCAGCAGCGGTAGAGACTTGAGCTCCTACAATGAGCAGTACTTC.

The chain carries TRBV7-2 and TRBJ2-1; TRBD2 matches 13 bases. After removal of 5 bases from V and 7 bases from J, the junction contained 2 bases not matched to a gene. The CDR3 totals 14 residues. Germline V gene data show CDR1 as SGHTA and CDR2 as FQGNSA. CDR3 bases: TGTGCCAGCAGCCTGACTAGCGGGAGGAATGAGCAGTTCTTC. Its protein product is CASSLTSGRNEQFF.

This clonotype was found many times. V and J are TRBV7-2 and TRBJ2-2; perhaps TRBD1 as D (5 bases). The CDR3 runs 12 residues. Germline V gene lookup returns CDR1 SGHTA and CDR2 FQGNSA. Trimming took off 4 bases at V and 8 bases at J, with 8 bases between the two ends. CDR3 loop: CASSYRQGELFF. The CDR3, as DNA: TGTGCCAGCAGCTATCGACAGGGGGAGCTGTTTTTT. The entire variable domain, with the rest obtained from reference TRBV7-2 and TRBJ2-2, is as follows: GAGVSQSPSNKVTEKGKDVELRCDPISGHTALYWYRQSLGQGLEFLIYFQGNSAPDKSGLPSDRFSAERTGGSVSTLTIQRTQQEDSAVYLCASSYRQGELFFGEGSRLTVL.

The chain uses TRBV4-1 and TRBJ2-3, with 7 nucleotides matching TRBD1. Germline trimming cut 2 bases from V and 0 bases from J; bases unmatched to any gene: 11. Germline CDR1 and CDR2: MGHRA and YSYEKL. This CDR3 spans 18 amino acids. The CDR3 here is CASSQSSTGAPSTDTQYF. Here the CDR3 DNA reads TGCGCCAGCAGCCAATCCTCTACAGGGGCACCTAGCACAGATACGCAGTATTTT.

The chain combines TRBV19 with TRBJ2-2, with D possibly being TRBD2 (5 bases). This CDR3 is built from 16 residues. Germline V gene lookup returns CDR1 LNHDA and CDR2 SQIVND (reference sequence). V was cut by 3 bases and J by 1 base, with 12 bases left in between. The CDR3 protein is CASSIIGGWNTGELFF. The CDR3 DNA reads as TGTGCCAGTAGTATTATCGGCGGGTGGAACACCGGGGAGCTGTTTTTT.

In nucleotides, the CDR3 is TGCAGCGTTGCAGACCCCAACTATGGCTACACCTTC. It is translated as CSVADPNYGYTF. This rearrangement joins TRBV29-1 to TRBJ1-2; D gene ambiguous. The CDR3 sequence is 12 residues long. V was cut by 4 bases and J by 2 bases, with 8 bases left in between. Germline CDR1 and CDR2: SQVTM and ANQGSEA. Combining the CDR3 with reference TRBV29-1 and TRBJ1-2 gives the whole variable domain SAVISQKPSRDICQRGTSLTIQCQVDSQVTMMFWYRQQPGQSLTLIATANQGSEATYESGFVIDKFPISRPNLTFSTLTVSNMSPEDSSIYLCSVADPNYGYTFGSGTRLTVV.

This clonotype was seen repeatedly, ten times or more. The chain combines TRBV27 with TRBJ2-2, with 9 bases identical to TRBD2. The ends lost 1 base at V and 6 bases at J; junction bases unmatched: 9. CDR1 and CDR2 from the germline V gene are MNHEY and SMNVEV (reference sequence). The length of the CDR3 is 17 residues. The CDR3 coding sequence is TGTGCCAGCAGTTTATGGGTAGCGGGAGAGAGTGCCGGGGAGCTGTTTTTT. Translation gives CASSLWVAGESAGELFF.

This chain connects TRBV12-3 or TRBV12-4 to TRBJ1-2; 10 positions agree with TRBD1. V dropped 6 bases and J dropped 5; count of bases not matched to a gene: 9. CDR3 length equals 15 residues. The CDR3 nucleotides read TGTGCCAGCAGCAAACCCGGACAGGGGGGGTATGGCTACACCTTC. The encoded protein is CASSKPGQGGYGYTF.

The rearrangement joins TRBV12-3 or TRBV12-4 to TRBJ2-1; D perhaps matches TRBD2 (5 bases). This CDR3 spans 14 amino acids. V dropped 3 bases and J dropped 5 bases, with 11 bases sitting between them. The CDR3: CASSFSGGHNEQFF. CDR3 DNA sequence: TGTGCCAGCAGTTTCTCGGGCGGGCACAATGAGCAGTTCTTC.